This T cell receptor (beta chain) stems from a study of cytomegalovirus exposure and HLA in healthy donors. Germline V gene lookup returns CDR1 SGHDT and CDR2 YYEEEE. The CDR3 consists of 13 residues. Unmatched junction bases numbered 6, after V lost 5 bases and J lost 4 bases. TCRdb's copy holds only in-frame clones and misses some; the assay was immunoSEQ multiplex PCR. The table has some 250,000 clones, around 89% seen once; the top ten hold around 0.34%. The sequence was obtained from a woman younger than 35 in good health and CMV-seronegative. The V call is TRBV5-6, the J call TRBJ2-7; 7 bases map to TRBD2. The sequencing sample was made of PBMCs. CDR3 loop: CASSFGGGYEQYF. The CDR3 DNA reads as TGTGCCAGCAGTTTCGGCGGGGGATACGAGCAGTACTTC.